The 18 T cell receptor beta chains reported below all come from one sample, sequenced in a study of blood T cell repertoires in COVID-19. Using immunoSEQ multiplex PCR, the repertoire was profiled, and TCRdb retains in-frame clones only, with some absent. The sample records about 380,000 clones, around nine tenths being singletons. Sequenced sample: PBMCs or T cells enriched from blood (not recorded which). These receptors were taken from a woman aged 18-30 years who had recovered from COVID-19.

This chain joins TRBV5-4 and TRBJ2-3, with 10 bases matching TRBD2. Germline CDR1 and CDR2: SGHNT and YYREEE (reference sequence). V was pared by 1 base and J by 2 bases, with 4 bases of the junction left unmatched. The CDR3 length is 16 residues. CDR3 protein: CASSLYSGGLTDTQYF. CDR3 sequence (DNA): TGTGCCAGCAGCTTGTATAGCGGGGGGCTCACAGATACGCAGTATTTT.

The V call is TRBV15, the J call TRBJ2-1, with 10 bases that match TRBD1. The germline CDR1 and CDR2 sequences are LNHNV and YYDKDF (reference sequence). The trim removed 3 bases at V and 7 bases at J, leaving 21 bases unmatched. The CDR3 spans 20 residues. The CDR3 sequence is CATSREPGQGVFISLNEQFF. CDR3 nucleotide sequence: TGTGCCACCAGCAGGGAGCCAGGACAGGGGGTCTTTATCTCCTTAAATGAGCAGTTCTTC.

Turning to this clone: The junction and the germline gene differ at one end; a read error may be behind it. The chain couples TRBV27 to TRBJ2-7, with 10 bases matching TRBD1. CDR1 MNHEY and CDR2 SMNVEV come from the germline V gene (reference sequence). This CDR3 is 14 amino acids long. The CDR3, as DNA: TGTGCCAGCGGGCGACCGGGACAGGGGTTCCCCTCGGACTTC. It is translated as CASGRPGQGFPSDF.

This chain uses TRBV18 with TRBJ2-1; 12 bases map to TRBD2. The CDR3 loop spans 17 amino acids. Germline CDR1 KGHSH, CDR2 LQKENI. The trim removed 2 bases at V and 6 bases at J, leaving 8 bases unmatched. Here the CDR3 DNA reads TGTGCCAGCTCACCATTGGGGCTAGCGGGGGGGCCCAATGAGCAGTTCTTC. This sequence encodes CASSPLGLAGGPNEQFF.

The rearrangement joins TRBV6-6 to TRBJ1-4, with D maybe TRBD1 (5 bases). Looked up from germline, CDR1 is MNHNY and CDR2 is SVGAGI (reference sequence). The CDR3 is 16 amino acids. V was shortened by 0 bases and J by 7 bases, with 15 bases between the two germline ends. The CDR3 protein is CASSYSIPQGGEKLFF. CDR3 nucleotides: TGTGCCAGCAGTTACTCGATCCCCCAGGGAGGTGAAAAACTGTTTTTT.

The V gene is TRBV15, the J gene TRBJ2-3; D may be TRBD2 (5 bases). CDR3 size: 17 residues. V lost 3 bases and J 0 bases, leaving 16 bases between the germline ends. Germline loops: CDR1 LNHNV, CDR2 YYDKDF (reference sequence). The CDR3 bases are TGTGCCACCAGCAGTGTCATCACTAGTCCTAGCACAGATACGCAGTATTTT. It is translated as CATSSVITSPSTDTQYF.

This clone appeared once. The chain links TRBV9 to TRBJ2-3, with D perhaps TRBD2 (6 bases). The CDR3 contains 15 residues. CDR1 is SGDLS, CDR2 YYNGEE, per germline. V dropped 0 bases and J dropped 2 bases, with 10 bases sitting between them. CDR3 amino acids: CASSVGLAITDTQYF. CDR3 DNA: TGTGCCAGCAGCGTAGGGCTAGCGATCACAGATACGCAGTATTTT. Supplemented by reference TRBV9 and TRBJ2-3, the full variable domain reads DSGVTQTPKHLITATGQRVTLRCSPRSGDLSVYWYQQSLDQGLQFLIQYYNGEERAKGNILERFSAQQFPDLHSELNLSSLELGDSALYFCASSVGLAITDTQYFGPGTRLTVL.

The chain couples TRBV6-6 to TRBJ2-2; TRBD1 aligns across 11 bases. The CDR3 has 14 amino acids. V gave up 10 bases and J gave up 6 bases; unmatched junction bases: 7. Germline values: CDR1 MNHNY, CDR2 SVGAGI (reference sequence). The CDR3 coding sequence is TGTGCCATTCCGGGACAGGGGGTTCCCGGGGAGCTGTTTTTT. Its protein is CAIPGQGVPGELFF.

The chain uses TRBV5-1 and TRBJ2-7; weak D call: TRBD1 (7 bases). Germline V gene lookup returns CDR1 SGHRS and CDR2 YFSETQ. Trimming left V 2 bases short and J 1 base short, with 19 bases between. The CDR3 contains 17 residues. CDR3 loop: CASSFSSTGEVSYEQYF. CDR3 coding DNA: TGCGCCAGCAGCTTCTCTTCCACAGGGGAGGTTTCCTACGAGCAGTACTTC.

V usage is TRBV6-5 and J usage is TRBJ2-7, with a tentative D call TRBD1 (5 bases). Germline V CDR1 and CDR2: MNHEY, SVGAGI. V gave up 0 bases and J gave up 2 bases, with 8 bases separating them. This CDR3 is built from 14 residues. The CDR3 nucleotides are TGTGCCAGCAGTTACTCGCAGGGCCCCTACGAGCAGTACTTC. Protein: CASSYSQGPYEQYF.

The chain recombines TRBV14 with TRBJ1-1; the D is unclear. Deletions cut 3 bases from V and 3 bases from J, with 8 bases between. The germline V gene encodes CDR1 SGHDN and CDR2 FVKESK. The CDR3 has 13 amino acids. The CDR3 nucleotides read TGTGCCAGCAGCCACACAAGCGACACTGAAGCTTTCTTT. This encodes CASSHTSDTEAFF.

The rearrangement uses TRBV5-6 and TRBJ1-6; D possibly corresponds to TRBD1 (6 bases). Germline CDR1 is SGHDT and CDR2 is YYEEEE. V gave up 4 bases and J gave up 1 base, with 12 bases separating them. The CDR3 spans 16 residues. CDR3 coding DNA: TGTGCCAGCAGCCCTCAGACAGGTTCCTATAATTCACCCCTCCACTTT. Its translation: CASSPQTGSYNSPLHF.

The chain uses TRBV6-5 and TRBJ1-5; the match to TRBD1 covers 7 bases. The junction had 7 bases not matched to a gene; V was cut back by 11 bases and J by 0 bases. The CDR3 runs 14 residues. Germline V gene lookup returns CDR1 MNHEY and CDR2 SVGAGI. DNA of the CDR3: TGTGCCTCTAGACAGGGCCCTAGCAATCAGCCCCAGCATTTT. Its protein is CASRQGPSNQPQHF.

This rearrangement joins TRBV5-4 to TRBJ1-2; 9 positions match TRBD1. The CDR3 is 12 amino acids. Trimming cost V 8 bases and J 8 bases; bases outside gene matches: 7. Germline V gene sequence: CDR1 SGHNT, CDR2 YYREEE (reference sequence). Written as DNA, the CDR3 is TGTGCCAGTAATCGGGACAGGGAGGGCTACACCTTC. Its translation is CASNRDREGYTF.

The chain couples TRBV7-9 to TRBJ2-7, with 11 positions matching TRBD1. Germline-derived CDR1 and CDR2 are SEHNR and FQNEAQ (reference sequence). CDR3 length equals 18 residues. Trimming at V came to 2 bases and at J to 2 bases, leaving 11 bases not matched to a gene. CDR3 DNA sequence: TGTGCCAGCAGCTTAAATGGACAGGGGGCGATTCTTACCTACGAGCAGTACTTC. Its protein product is CASSLNGQGAILTYEQYF.

This clone was counted a single time. The chain recombines TRBV3-1 (or the pseudogene TRBV3-2) with TRBJ2-7; perhaps TRBD1 as D (6 bases). This CDR3 comprises 15 residues. The V gene's germline CDR1 is LGHDT and CDR2 YNNKEL (reference sequence). Trimming removed 5 bases at V and 0 bases at J, with 14 bases between. The CDR3 bases are TGTGCCAGCAGCAAGACCCCGACAGGCTCCTACGAGCAGTACTTC. It yields the protein CASSKTPTGSYEQYF.

The chain joins TRBV7-3 to TRBJ2-5, with D perhaps matching TRBD1 (6 bases). The CDR3 is 14 residues long. V was clipped by 2 bases and J by 7 bases, with 14 bases between them. CDR1 and CDR2 (germline): SGHTA, FQGTGA. CDR3 sequence reads: CASSLEQGPGTQYF. CDR3 DNA sequence: TGTGCCAGCAGCTTAGAACAGGGCCCGGGGACCCAGTACTTC.

Written as DNA, the CDR3 is TGTGCCAGCAGTACCCAGGCTAACTATGGCTACACCTTC. Its translation: CASSTQANYGYTF. The chain combines TRBV6-5 with TRBJ1-2; D ambiguous. Trimming shortened V by 5 bases and J by 0 bases, and 7 bases separated the two germline ends. This CDR3 has 13 amino acids. Germline CDR1 reads MNHEY; CDR2 reads SVGAGI.